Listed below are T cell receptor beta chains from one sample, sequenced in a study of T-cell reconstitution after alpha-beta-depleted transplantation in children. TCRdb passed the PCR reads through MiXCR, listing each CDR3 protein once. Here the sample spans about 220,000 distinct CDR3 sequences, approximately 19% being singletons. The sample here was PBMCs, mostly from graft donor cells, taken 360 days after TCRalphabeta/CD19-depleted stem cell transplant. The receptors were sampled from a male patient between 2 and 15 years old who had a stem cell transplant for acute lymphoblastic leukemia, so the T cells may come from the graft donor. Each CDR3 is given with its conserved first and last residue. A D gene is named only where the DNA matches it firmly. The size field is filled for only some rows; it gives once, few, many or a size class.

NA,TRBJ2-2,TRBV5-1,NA,TGCGCCAGCAGTCCTTACAGGGAAGGTAACGGGGAGCTGTTTTTT,CASSPYREGNGELFF
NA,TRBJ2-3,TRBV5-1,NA,TGCGCCAGCAACCTGGGGACTTCAGATACGCAGTATTTT,CASNLGTSDTQYF
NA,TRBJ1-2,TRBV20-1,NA,TGCAGTGCATTGCTCGGGAACACCTTC,CSALLGNTF
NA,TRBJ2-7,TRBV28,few,TGTGCCAGCAGTTCTGGGCCCTTTGGAATCTACGAGCAGTACTTC,CASSSGPFGIYEQYF
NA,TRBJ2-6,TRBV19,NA,TGTGCCAGTAGTAGGGGGACGGGACGCTCTGGGGCCAACGTCCTGACTTTC,CASSRGTGRSGANVLTF
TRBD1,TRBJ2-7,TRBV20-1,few,TGCAGTGCCTCCACCCCCCAACAACAGGGGCCCTTAATCCACGAGCAGTACTTC,CSASTPQQQGPLIHEQYF
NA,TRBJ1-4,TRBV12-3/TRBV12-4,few,TGTGCCAGCAGTTTCCAGGGGTCCGGGCATTTTTTT,CASSFQGSGHFF
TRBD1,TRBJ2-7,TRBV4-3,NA,TGCGCCAGCAGCCAACTGAGGGGGCTTACCTACGAGCAGTACTTC,CASSQLRGLTYEQYF
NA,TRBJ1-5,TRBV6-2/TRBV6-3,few,TGTGCCAGCACCCCGGACAGCGCGATGGGTCGGCCCCAGCATTTT,CASTPDSAMGRPQHF
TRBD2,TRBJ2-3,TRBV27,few,TGTGCCAGCAGTCCCTCGGGGGTAGCGGGGGGCGAACTTACAGATACGCAGTATTTT,CASSPSGVAGGELTDTQYF
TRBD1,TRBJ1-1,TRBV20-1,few,TGCAGTGTCCTGACAGGGGGCTACACTGAAGCTTTCTTT,CSVLTGGYTEAFF
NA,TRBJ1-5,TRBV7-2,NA,TGTGCCAGCAGCTTAGATCAGAAACCGAATCAGCCCCAGCATTTT,CASSLDQKPNQPQHF
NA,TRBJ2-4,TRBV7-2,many,TGTGCCAGCAGCCCCCCCTTAGCCAAAAACATTCAGTACTTC,CASSPPLAKNIQYF
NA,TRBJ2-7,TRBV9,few,TGTGCCAGCAGCGTAGATGGCAGTTCCTACGAGCAGTACTTC,CASSVDGSSYEQYF
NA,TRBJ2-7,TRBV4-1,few,TGCGCCAGCAGCCAAGATGGGGCGGAGCAGTACTTC,CASSQDGAEQYF
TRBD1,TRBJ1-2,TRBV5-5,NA,TGTGCCAGCAGCTTGCCGGGACAGGGGGCCATCTATGGCTACACCTTC,CASSLPGQGAIYGYTF
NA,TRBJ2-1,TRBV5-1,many,TGCGCCAGCAGCTCAGGAACGTTAGCTGGGCGGAGATACTACAATGAGCAGTTCTTC,CASSSGTLAGRRYYNEQFF
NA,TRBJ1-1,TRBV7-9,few,TGTGCCAGCAGCACTCCACCGGGACACTTGAACACTGAAGCTTTCTTT,CASSTPPGHLNTEAFF
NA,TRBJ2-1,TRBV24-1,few,TGTGCCACCAGTAACCCGGGTCGCAGCGCCGTCAATGAGCAGTTCTTC,CATSNPGRSAVNEQFF
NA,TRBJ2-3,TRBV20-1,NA,TGCAGTGCTAGGGGGGACCGCGATACGCAGTATTTT,CSARGDRDTQYF
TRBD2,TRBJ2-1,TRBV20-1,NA,TGCAGTGCTACTAGCGGGGGGGCGGTTGAGCAGTTCTTC,CSATSGGAVEQFF
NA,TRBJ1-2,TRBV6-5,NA,TGTGCCAGCAGTTACTCCCCGGGAAGTTGGGGTGGCTACACCTTC,CASSYSPGSWGGYTF
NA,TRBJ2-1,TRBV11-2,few,TGTGCCAGCAGCCCGGCAGAGAGCTCCTACAATGAGCAGTTCTTC,CASSPAESSYNEQFF